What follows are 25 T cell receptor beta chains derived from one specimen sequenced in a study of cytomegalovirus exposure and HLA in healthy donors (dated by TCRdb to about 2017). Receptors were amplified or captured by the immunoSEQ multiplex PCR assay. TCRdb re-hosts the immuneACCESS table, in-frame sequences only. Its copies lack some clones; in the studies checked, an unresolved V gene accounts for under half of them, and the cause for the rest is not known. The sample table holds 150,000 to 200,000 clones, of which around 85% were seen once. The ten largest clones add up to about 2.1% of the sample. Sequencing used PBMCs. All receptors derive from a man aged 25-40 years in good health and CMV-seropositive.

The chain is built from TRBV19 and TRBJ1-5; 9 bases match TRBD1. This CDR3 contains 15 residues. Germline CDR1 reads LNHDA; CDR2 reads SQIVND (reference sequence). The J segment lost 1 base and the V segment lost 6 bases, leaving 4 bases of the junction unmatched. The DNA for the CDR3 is TGTGCCAGTAGCGTGGGGACAGGGAGCAATCAGCCCCAGCATTTT. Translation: CASSVGTGSNQPQHF.

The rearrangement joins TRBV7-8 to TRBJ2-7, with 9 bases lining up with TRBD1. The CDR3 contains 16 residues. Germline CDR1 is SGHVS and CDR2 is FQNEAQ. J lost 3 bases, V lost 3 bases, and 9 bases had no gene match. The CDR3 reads CASSFKSGTGIYEQYF. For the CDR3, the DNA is TGTGCCAGCAGCTTTAAATCCGGGACAGGGATCTACGAGCAGTACTTC.

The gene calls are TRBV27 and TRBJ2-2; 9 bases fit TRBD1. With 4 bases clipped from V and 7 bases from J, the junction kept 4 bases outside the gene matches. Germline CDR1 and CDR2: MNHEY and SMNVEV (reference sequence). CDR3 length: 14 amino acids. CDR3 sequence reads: CASSSTGGDGELFF. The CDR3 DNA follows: TGTGCCAGCAGTTCAACAGGGGGCGACGGGGAGCTGTTTTTT.

For the CDR3, the DNA is TGTGCCAGCAGCTTAATAAGGGGGCCGAACACTGAAGCTTTCTTT. Its translation: CASSLIRGPNTEAFF. The genes are TRBV11-3 and TRBJ1-1, with 7 bases matching TRBD1. CDR1 is SGHNT, CDR2 YENEEA, per germline. The CDR3 has 15 residues. The junction had 4 bases not matched to a gene; V was cut back by 2 bases and J by 1 base.

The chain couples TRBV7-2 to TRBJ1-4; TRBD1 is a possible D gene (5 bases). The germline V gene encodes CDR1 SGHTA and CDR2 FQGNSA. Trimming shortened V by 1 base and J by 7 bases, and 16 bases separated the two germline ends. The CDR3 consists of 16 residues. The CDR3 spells CASSLGGAGIGEKLFF. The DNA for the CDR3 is TGTGCCAGCAGCTTAGGAGGAGCAGGGATCGGTGAAAAACTGTTTTTT.

The CDR3 nucleotides read TGTGCCAGCAGCCTCGGACTAGCGGGGGGTTACGGGGAGACCCAGTACTTC. The encoded protein is CASSLGLAGGYGETQYF. The rearrangement uses TRBV11-2 and TRBJ2-5; 14 bases agree with TRBD2. The V segment lost 5 bases and the J segment 5 bases; nucleotides outside the gene matches: 10. The germline V gene has CDR1 SGHAT and CDR2 FQNNGV. This CDR3 spans 17 amino acids.

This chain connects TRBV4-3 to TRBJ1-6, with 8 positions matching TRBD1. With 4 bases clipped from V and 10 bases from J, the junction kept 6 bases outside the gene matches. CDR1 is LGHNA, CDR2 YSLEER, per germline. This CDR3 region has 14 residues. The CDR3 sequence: CASSLTGQGSPLHF. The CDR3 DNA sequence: TGCGCCAGCAGCCTAACCGGACAGGGATCACCCCTCCACTTT.

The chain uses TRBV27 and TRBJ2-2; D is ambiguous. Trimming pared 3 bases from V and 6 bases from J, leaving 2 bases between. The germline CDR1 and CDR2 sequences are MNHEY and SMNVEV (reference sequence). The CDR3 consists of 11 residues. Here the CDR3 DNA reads TGTGCCAGCAGTTTCTCCGGGGAGCTGTTTTTT. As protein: CASSFSGELFF.

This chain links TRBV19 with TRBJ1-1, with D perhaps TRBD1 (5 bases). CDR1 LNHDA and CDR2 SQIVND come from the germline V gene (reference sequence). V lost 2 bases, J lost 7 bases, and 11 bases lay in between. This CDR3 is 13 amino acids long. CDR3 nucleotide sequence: TGTGCCAGTAGTATAATCGGGGGAATTGAAGCTTTCTTT. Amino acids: CASSIIGGIEAFF.

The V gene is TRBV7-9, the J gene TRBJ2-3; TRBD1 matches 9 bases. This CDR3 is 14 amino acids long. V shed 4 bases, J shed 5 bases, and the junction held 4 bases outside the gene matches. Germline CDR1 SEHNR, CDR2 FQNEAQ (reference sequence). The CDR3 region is CASSSGQGKDTQYF. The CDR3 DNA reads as TGTGCCAGCAGCTCAGGACAGGGGAAAGATACGCAGTATTTT.

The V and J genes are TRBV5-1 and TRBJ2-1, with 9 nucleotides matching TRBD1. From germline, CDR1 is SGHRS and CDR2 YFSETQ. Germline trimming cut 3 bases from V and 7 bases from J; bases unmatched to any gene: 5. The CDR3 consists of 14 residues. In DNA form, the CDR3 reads TGCGCCAGCAGCTATGGGACAGGGCGAAATGAGCAGTTCTTC. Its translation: CASSYGTGRNEQFF.

Written as DNA, the CDR3 is TGTGCCAGCAGGACGGACAGGGCCGGCGAGCAGTACTTC. This sequence encodes CASRTDRAGEQYF. The V call is TRBV11-1, the J call TRBJ2-7, with 8 bases aligning to TRBD1. Trimming at V came to 6 bases and at J to 6 bases, leaving 7 bases not matched to a gene. The CDR3 consists of 13 residues. The V gene's germline CDR1 is SGHAT and CDR2 FQDESV (reference sequence).

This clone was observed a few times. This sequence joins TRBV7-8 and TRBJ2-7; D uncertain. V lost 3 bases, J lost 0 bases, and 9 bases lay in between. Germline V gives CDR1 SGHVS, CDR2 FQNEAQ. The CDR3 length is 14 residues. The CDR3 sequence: CASSFKHGSYEQYF. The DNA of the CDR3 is TGTGCCAGCAGCTTTAAACATGGCTCCTACGAGCAGTACTTC. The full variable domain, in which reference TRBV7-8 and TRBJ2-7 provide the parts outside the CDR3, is GAGVSQSPRYKVAKRGQDVALRCDPISGHVSLFWYQQALGQGPEFLTYFQNEAQLDKSGLPSDRFFAERPEGSVSTLKIQRTQQEDSAVYLCASSFKHGSYEQYFGPGTRLTVT.

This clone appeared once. Written as DNA, the CDR3 is TGCGCCAGCAGCTTGGGCCGGGGGGAAATCTACGAGCAGTACTTC. Amino acids: CASSLGRGEIYEQYF. The V call is TRBV5-1, the J call TRBJ2-7, with 7 bases aligning to TRBD2. The ends lost 0 bases at V and 3 bases at J; junction bases unmatched: 6. This CDR3 has 15 residues. Germline CDR1 is SGHRS and CDR2 is YFSETQ.

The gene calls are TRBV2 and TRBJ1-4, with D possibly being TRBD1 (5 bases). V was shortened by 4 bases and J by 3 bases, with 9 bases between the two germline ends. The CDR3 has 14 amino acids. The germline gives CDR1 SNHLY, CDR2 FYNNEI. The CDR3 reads CASSGGVANEKLFF. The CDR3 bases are TGTGCCAGCAGTGGGGGGGTGGCTAATGAAAAACTGTTTTTT.

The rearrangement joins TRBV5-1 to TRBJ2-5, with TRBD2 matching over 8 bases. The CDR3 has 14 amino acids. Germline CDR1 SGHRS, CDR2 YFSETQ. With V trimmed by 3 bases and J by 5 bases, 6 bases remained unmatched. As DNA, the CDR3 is TGCGCCAGCAGCTCCCGGGGGGGCCTCGAGACCCAGTACTTC. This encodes CASSSRGGLETQYF. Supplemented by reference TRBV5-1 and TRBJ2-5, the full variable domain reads KAGVTQTPRYLIKTRGQQVTLSCSPISGHRSVSWYQQTPGQGLQFLFEYFSETQRNKGNFPGRFSGRQFSNSRSEMNVSTLELGDSALYLCASSSRGGLETQYFGPGTRLLVL.

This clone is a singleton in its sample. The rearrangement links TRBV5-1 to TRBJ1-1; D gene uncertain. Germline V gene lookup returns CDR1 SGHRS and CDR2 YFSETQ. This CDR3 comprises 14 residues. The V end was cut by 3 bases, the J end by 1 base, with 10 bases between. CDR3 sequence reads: CASSSPVSNTEAFF. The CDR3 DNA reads TGCGCCAGCAGCTCCCCGGTATCGAACACTGAAGCTTTCTTT. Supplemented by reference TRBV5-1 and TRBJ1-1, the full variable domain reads KAGVTQTPRYLIKTRGQQVTLSCSPISGHRSVSWYQQTPGQGLQFLFEYFSETQRNKGNFPGRFSGRQFSNSRSEMNVSTLELGDSALYLCASSSPVSNTEAFFGQGTRLTVV.

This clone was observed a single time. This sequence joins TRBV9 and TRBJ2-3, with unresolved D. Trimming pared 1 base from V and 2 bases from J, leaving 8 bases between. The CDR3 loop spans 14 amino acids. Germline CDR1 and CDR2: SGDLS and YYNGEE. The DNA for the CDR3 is TGTGCCAGCAGCGTATCTCAGGTCACAGATACGCAGTATTTT. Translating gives CASSVSQVTDTQYF. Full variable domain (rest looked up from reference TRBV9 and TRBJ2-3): DSGVTQTPKHLITATGQRVTLRCSPRSGDLSVYWYQQSLDQGLQFLIQYYNGEERAKGNILERFSAQQFPDLHSELNLSSLELGDSALYFCASSVSQVTDTQYFGPGTRLTVL.

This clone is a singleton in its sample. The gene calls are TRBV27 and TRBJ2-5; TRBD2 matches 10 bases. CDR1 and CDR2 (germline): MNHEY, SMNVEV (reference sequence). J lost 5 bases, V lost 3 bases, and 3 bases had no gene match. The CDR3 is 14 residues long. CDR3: CASSLRLAGETQYF. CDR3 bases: TGTGCCAGCAGTTTGAGACTAGCGGGCGAGACCCAGTACTTC.

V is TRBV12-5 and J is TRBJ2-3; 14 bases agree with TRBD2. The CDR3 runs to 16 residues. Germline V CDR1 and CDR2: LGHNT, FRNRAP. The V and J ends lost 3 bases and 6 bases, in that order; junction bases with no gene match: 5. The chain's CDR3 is CASGFGLAGGGDTQYF. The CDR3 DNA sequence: TGTGCTAGTGGTTTTGGACTAGCGGGGGGTGGTGATACGCAGTATTTT.

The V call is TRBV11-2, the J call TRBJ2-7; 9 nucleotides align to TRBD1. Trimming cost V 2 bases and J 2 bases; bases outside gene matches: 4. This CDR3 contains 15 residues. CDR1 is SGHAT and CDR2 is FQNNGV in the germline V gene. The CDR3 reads CASSLTGGRTYEQYF. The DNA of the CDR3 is TGTGCCAGCAGCTTAACAGGGGGCCGCACCTACGAGCAGTACTTC.

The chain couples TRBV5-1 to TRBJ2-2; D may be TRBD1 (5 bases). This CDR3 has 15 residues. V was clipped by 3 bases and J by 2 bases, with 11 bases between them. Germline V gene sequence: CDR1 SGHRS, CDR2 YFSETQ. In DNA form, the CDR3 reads TGCGCCAGCAGCTGGCAGGGCGCCAACACCGGGGAGCTGTTTTTT. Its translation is CASSWQGANTGELFF.

The CDR3 region is CASSGRTSGETQYF. The CDR3 DNA reads TGTGCCAGCAGTGGAAGGACTAGCGGGGAGACCCAGTACTTC. The chain has TRBV2 and TRBJ2-5; the match to TRBD2 covers 11 bases. V dropped 4 bases and J dropped 5; count of bases not matched to a gene: 3. The CDR3 runs 14 residues. Germline-derived CDR1 and CDR2 are SNHLY and FYNNEI. The variable domain in full, with the rest retrieved from reference TRBV2 and TRBJ2-5, is EPEVTQTPSHQVTQMGQEVILRCVPISNHLYFYWYRQILGQKVEFLVSFYNNEISEKSEIFDDQFSVERPDGSNFTLKIRSTKLEDSAMYFCASSGRTSGETQYFGPGTRLLVL.

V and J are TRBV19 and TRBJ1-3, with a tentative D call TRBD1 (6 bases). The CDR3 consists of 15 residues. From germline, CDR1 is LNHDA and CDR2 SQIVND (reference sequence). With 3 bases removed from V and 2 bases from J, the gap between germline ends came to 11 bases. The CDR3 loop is CASSIGGAPGNTIYF. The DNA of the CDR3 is TGTGCCAGTAGTATCGGGGGGGCCCCTGGAAACACCATATATTTT.

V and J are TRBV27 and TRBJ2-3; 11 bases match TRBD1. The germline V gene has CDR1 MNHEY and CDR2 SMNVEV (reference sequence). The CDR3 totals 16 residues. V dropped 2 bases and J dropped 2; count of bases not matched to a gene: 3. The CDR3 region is CASSLGTGGLTDTQYF. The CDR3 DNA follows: TGTGCCAGCAGTTTAGGGACAGGGGGACTCACAGATACGCAGTATTTT.